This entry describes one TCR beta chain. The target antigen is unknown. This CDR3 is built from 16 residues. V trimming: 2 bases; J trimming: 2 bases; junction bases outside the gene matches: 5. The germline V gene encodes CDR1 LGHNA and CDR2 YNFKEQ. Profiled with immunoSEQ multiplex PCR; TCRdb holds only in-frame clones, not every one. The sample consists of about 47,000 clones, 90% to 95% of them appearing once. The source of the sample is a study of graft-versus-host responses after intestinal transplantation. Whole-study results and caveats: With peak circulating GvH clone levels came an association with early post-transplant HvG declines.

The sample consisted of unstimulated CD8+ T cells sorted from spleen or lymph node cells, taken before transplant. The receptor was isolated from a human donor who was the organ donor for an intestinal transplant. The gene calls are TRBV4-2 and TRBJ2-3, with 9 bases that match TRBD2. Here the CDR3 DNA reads TGTGCCAGCAGCCAATTACTAGCGGGTTCCACAGATACGCAGTATTTT. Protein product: CASSQLLAGSTDTQYF.